This TCR beta chain emerged from a study of blood T cell repertoires in COVID-19. Looking at the study overall: The cDNA or gDNA used as material had been derived from T cells, B-cell-depleted T cells, or PBMCs.

Participants in the exposed group had met a COVID-19 case in the 2 weeks before joining the study. This table comes from immunoSEQ multiplex PCR, and its TCRdb copy is limited to in-frame clones, with some not included. This repertoire shows 120,000 to 150,000 clones, roughly 80% found once; its top ten account for 1.5% to 2%. Source material: PBMCs or T cells enriched from blood (not recorded which). The receptor was isolated from a woman under 30 who had been exposed to COVID-19.

The CDR3 sequence: CARDGTGDVYTF. The CDR3 region has the DNA TGTGCCAGGGACGGGACAGGGGATGTCTACACCTTC. The chain couples TRBV25-1 to TRBJ1-2; 10 bases map to TRBD1. CDR1 is MGHDK and CDR2 is SYGVNS in the germline V gene. V dropped 9 bases and J dropped 10; count of bases not matched to a gene: 8. This CDR3 comprises 12 residues.